The clone carrying this T cell receptor beta chain has a count of ten or more. The CDR3 is made up of 11 amino acids. V was pared by 5 bases and J by 4 bases, with 3 bases between. The sample belongs to a study of patients and donors after allogeneic stem cell transplantation. TCRdb re-called the RT-PCR reads with MiXCR, one entry per CDR3 protein. The sample lists 800,000 to 1,000,000 distinct CDR3 sequences; roughly 18% were seen once. This clonotype was sampled from a human donor who was either an allogeneic HSCT recipient or a stem cell or donor lymphocyte infusion donor (not recorded which). It is not recorded whose cells these are; they may come from a transplant donor. Material: blood, either unsorted or a sorted T cell fraction (not recorded which). The chain combines TRBV12-3 or TRBV12-4 with TRBJ2-1; D gene uncertain. The CDR3 here is CASSTYNEQFF. For the CDR3, the DNA is TGTGCCAGCAGTACTTACAATGAGCAGTTCTTC.